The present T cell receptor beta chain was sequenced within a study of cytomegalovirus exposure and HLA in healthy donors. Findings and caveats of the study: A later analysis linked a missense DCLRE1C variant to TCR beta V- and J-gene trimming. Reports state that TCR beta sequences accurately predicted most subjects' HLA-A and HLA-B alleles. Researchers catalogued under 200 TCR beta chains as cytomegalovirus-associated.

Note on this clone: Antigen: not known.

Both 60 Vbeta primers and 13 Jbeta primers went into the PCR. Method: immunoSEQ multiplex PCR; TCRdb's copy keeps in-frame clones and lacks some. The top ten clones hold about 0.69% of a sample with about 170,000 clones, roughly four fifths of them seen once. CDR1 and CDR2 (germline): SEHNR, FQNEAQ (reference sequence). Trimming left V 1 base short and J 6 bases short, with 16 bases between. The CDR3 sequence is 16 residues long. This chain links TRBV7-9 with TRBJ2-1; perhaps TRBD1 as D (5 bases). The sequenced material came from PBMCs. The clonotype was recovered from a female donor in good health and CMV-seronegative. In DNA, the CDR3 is TGTGCCAGCAGCTTAGGCGTGGGCAGGGTTGCCAATGAGCAGTTCTTC. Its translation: CASSLGVGRVANEQFF.